The T cell receptor beta chain under discussion was sequenced for a study of beta chain features in type 1 diabetes. Germline CDR1 reads MNHNY; CDR2 reads SVGAGI (reference sequence). The length of the CDR3 is 12 residues. The V gene end was trimmed by 6 bases and the J gene end by 9 bases; junction bases not matched to a gene: 5. Every bit of the isolated RNA underwent reverse transcription, so sequencing read expressed TCRB transcripts. Profiling relied on immunoSEQ multiplex PCR, and the TCRdb table lists in-frame clones only, not all of them. This sample has under 950,000 clones, with roughly 16% found just once.

The chain has TRBV6-6 and TRBJ2-1, with 7 bases that match TRBD2. Sequenced input: naive CD4+ T cells from blood. This receptor was taken from a woman aged 18-29 years in good health. The CDR3 region has the DNA TGTGCCAGCAGGCAGAGGGAGGGTGAGCAGTTCTTC. Translating gives CASRQREGEQFF.